The next 4 T cell receptor beta chains were all read from a single sample in a study of CD8+ T cells in alopecia areata. Following extraction, RNA underwent reverse transcription to cDNA, which served as the sequencing template. Here immunoSEQ multiplex PCR was the method, and the copy in TCRdb shows in-frame clones only, minus some. The sample has approximately 99,000 clones, under 60% seen once. The sample was NKG2D-low CD8+ T cells sorted from blood. The receptors originated from a human donor with alopecia areata.

The chain uses TRBV28 and TRBJ2-3; possible D gene TRBD2, 5 bases. There are 16 residues in the CDR3. Deletions cut 4 bases from V and 5 bases from J, with 19 bases between. The V gene's germline CDR1 is MDHEN and CDR2 SYDVKM. The CDR3 DNA reads TGTGCCAGCAGTTCGGAGGCCCGGGCCGCCCAAGATACGCAGTATTTT. Its translation: CASSSEARAAQDTQYF.

The rearrangement links TRBV4-1 to TRBJ2-7; the D gene is possibly TRBD2 (6 bases). Germline V gene data show CDR1 as MGHRA and CDR2 as YSYEKL. The CDR3 length is 16 residues. V was shortened by 1 base and J by 2 bases, with 15 bases between the two germline ends. CDR3 nucleotide sequence: TGCGCCAGCAGCCAAGGAGGGACTTCATACACCTACGAGCAGTACTTC. It codes for CASSQGGTSYTYEQYF.

This clone occurred once. The V and J genes are TRBV18 and TRBJ1-1; D not resolved. This CDR3 spans 18 amino acids. Per the germline V gene, CDR1 is KGHSH and CDR2 is LQKENI. Between the trimmed V and J ends, which lost 3 bases and 0 bases, there was a span of 20 bases. Here the CDR3 DNA reads TGTGCCAGCTCACCGTTCCCCCCCGAAGGTCCGTTGAACACTGAAGCTTTCTTT. Its translation is CASSPFPPEGPLNTEAFF.

V usage is TRBV28 and J usage is TRBJ1-2; TRBD1 might be the D (5 bases). The CDR3 sequence is 11 residues long. V dropped 11 bases and J dropped 4 bases, with 11 bases sitting between them. Germline CDR1 is MDHEN and CDR2 is SYDVKM. The CDR3 sequence: CAGGSGYGYTF. The CDR3 nucleotides read TGTGCCGGGGGGAGTGGCTATGGCTACACCTTC.